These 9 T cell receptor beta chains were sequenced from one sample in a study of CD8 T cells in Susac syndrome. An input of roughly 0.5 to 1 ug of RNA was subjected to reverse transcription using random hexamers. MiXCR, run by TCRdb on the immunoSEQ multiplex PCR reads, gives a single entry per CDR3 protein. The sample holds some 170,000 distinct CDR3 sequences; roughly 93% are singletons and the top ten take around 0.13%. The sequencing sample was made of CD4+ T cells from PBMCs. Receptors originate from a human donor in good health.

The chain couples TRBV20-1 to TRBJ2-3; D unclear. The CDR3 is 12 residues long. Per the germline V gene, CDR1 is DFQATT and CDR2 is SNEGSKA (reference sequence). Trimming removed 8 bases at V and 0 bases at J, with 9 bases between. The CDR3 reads CSQKGSTDTQYF. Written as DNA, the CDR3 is TGCAGTCAAAAGGGAAGCACAGATACGCAGTATTTT.

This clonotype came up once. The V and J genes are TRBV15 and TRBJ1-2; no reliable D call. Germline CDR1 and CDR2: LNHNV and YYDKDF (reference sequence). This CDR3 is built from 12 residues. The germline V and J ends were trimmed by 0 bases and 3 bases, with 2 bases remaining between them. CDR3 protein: CATSRDHYGYTF. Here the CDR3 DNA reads TGTGCCACCAGCAGAGACCACTATGGCTACACCTTC. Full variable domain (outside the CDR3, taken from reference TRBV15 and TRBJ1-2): DAMVIQNPRYQVTQFGKPVTLSCSQTLNHNVMYWYQQKSSQAPKLLFHYYDKDFNNEADTPDNFQSRRPNTSFCFLDIRSPGLGDTAMYLCATSRDHYGYTFGSGTRLTVV.

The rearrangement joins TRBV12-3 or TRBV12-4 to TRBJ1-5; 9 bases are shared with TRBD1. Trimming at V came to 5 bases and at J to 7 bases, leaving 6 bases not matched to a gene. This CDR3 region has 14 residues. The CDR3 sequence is CASSPGQGEQPQHF. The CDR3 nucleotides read TGTGCCAGCAGTCCGGGACAGGGAGAGCAGCCCCAGCATTTT.

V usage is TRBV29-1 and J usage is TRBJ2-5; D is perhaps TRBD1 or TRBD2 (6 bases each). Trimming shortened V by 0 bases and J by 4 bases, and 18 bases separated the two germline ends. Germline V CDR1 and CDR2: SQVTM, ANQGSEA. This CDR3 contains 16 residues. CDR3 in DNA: TGCAGCGTTGAAGACCTCGAGGGGGGCCTCGGAGAGACCCAGTACTTC. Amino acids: CSVEDLEGGLGETQYF.

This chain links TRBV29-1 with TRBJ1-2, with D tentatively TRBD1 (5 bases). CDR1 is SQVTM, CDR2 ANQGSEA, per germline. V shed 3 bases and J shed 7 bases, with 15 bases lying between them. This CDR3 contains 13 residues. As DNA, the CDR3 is TGCAGCGTTGATCCACAGGCAAGCGGTGGCTACACCTTC. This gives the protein CSVDPQASGGYTF.

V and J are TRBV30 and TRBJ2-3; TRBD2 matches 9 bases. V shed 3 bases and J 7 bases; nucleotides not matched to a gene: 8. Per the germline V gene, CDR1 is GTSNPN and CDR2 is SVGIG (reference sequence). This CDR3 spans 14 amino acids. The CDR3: CAWSPWTSENTQYF. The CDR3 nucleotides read TGTGCCTGGAGCCCCTGGACTAGCGAGAATACGCAGTATTTT.

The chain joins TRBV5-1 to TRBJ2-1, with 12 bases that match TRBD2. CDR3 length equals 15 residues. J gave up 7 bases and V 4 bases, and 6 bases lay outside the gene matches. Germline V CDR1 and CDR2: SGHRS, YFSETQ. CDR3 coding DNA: TGCGCCAGCAGCCTCGAACTAGCGGGGGGTAATGAGCAGTTCTTC. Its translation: CASSLELAGGNEQFF.

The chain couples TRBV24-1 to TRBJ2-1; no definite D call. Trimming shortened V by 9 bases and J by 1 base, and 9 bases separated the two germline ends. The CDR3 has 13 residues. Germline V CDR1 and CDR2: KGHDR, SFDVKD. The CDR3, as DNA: TGTGCCACCGGTACAGAGTCCTACAATGAGCAGTTCTTC. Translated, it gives CATGTESYNEQFF.

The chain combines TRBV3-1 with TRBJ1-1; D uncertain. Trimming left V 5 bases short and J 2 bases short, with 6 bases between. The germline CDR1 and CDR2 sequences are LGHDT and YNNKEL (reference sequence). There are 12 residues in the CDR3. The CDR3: CASSEINTEAFF. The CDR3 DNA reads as TGTGCCAGCAGCGAGATTAACACTGAAGCTTTCTTT.